Following are 8 T cell receptor beta chains from one sample sequenced in a study of response to subunit inactivated influenza vaccine (dated by TCRdb to between 2017 and 2018). Library preparation used RT-PCR. The instrument was an Illumina HiSeq 2500. TCRdb took the public reads, trimmed them with fastp at Q25, ran MiXCR for clone calling and kept in-frame beta chains. When rows share a CDR3 protein, they turn into one entry using the most common DNA and genes. The sample has fewer than 700,000 distinct CDR3 sequences on record, over 10% of them singletons. The leading ten clones occupy 13% of the sample. The sample's time point, from its label and the paper: around 42 days after influenza vaccine administration. This sample comprised PBMCs from blood, obtained more than 35 days after vaccination. The receptor set was obtained from a man in his fifties who received an inactivated influenza vaccine. Donor details come from another sample of the same person, matched by shared clones.

Of note for this clonotype: A much larger clone differs from this one at a single base, so this may be a read error. This chain uses TRBV6-5 with TRBJ2-3; D is unclear. The CDR3 sequence is 13 residues long. Germline CDR1 reads MNHEY; CDR2 reads SVGAGI. In DNA, the CDR3 is TGTGCCAGCAGTTACTCGCCTACAGATACGCCGTATTTT. Amino acids: CASSYSPTDTPYF.

This clonotype was seen a handful of times. The chain carries TRBV20-1 and TRBJ2-7; TRBD2 matches 9 bases. This CDR3 contains 14 residues. V was pared by 3 bases and J by 3 bases, with 6 bases of the junction left unmatched. The germline V gene has CDR1 DFQATT and CDR2 SNEGSKA (reference sequence). The CDR3: CSARDSGRIYEQYF. The DNA of the CDR3 is TGCAGTGCTAGGGATAGCGGGAGAATCTACGAGCAGTACTTC.

The gene calls are TRBV6-2 or TRBV6-3 and TRBJ2-2; tentative D call: TRBD2 (5 bases). The CDR3 sequence is 15 residues long. Looked up from germline, CDR1 is MNHEY and CDR2 is SVGEGT. Deletions cut 6 bases from V and 2 bases from J, with 13 bases between. The CDR3 loop is CASRGSGSNTGELFF. The CDR3 DNA reads TGTGCCAGCAGGGGGTCGGGAAGCAACACCGGGGAGCTGTTTTTT.

This rearrangement joins TRBV4-1 to TRBJ2-1; perhaps TRBD1 as D (6 bases). Germline V CDR1 and CDR2: MGHRA, YSYEKL. The CDR3 consists of 18 residues. V gave up 1 base and J gave up 3 bases, with 19 bases separating them. The CDR3 DNA reads as TGCGCCAGCAGCCAAGGAGGTAGTGGGACAAGGAACTACAATGAGCAGTTCTTC. Translating gives CASSQGGSGTRNYNEQFF.

The V call is TRBV11-2, the J call TRBJ1-5; no firm D call. The CDR3 loop spans 19 amino acids. The germline V gene has CDR1 SGHAT and CDR2 FQNNGV. V was pared by 2 bases and J by 5 bases, with 25 bases between. The CDR3 DNA reads TGTGCCAGCAGCTTACAAGGGCCGCTGAAGTCCCATATTCATCAGCCCCAGCATTTT. Residues: CASSLQGPLKSHIHQPQHF. Full variable domain (rest looked up from reference TRBV11-2 and TRBJ1-5): EAGVAQSPRYKIIEKRQSVAFWCNPISGHATLYWYQQILGQGPKLLIQFQNNGVVDDSQLPKDRFSAERLKGVDSTLKIQPAKLEDSAVYLCASSLQGPLKSHIHQPQHFGDGTRLSIL.

There are many counts of this clonotype. The CDR3 loop reads CASSTSGRHTGELFF. As DNA, the CDR3 is TGTGCCAGCAGCACTAGCGGGAGGCACACCGGGGAGCTGTTTTTT. The chain uses TRBV13 and TRBJ2-2, with TRBD2 matching 12 bases. The CDR3 length is 15 residues. Germline CDR1 PRHDT, CDR2 FYEKMQ (reference sequence). Trimming removed 5 bases from V and 3 bases from J; junction bases left unmatched: 1.

This clonotype was seen repeatedly, ten times or more. This chain uses TRBV5-1 with TRBJ2-3, with unresolved D. V lost 4 bases and J lost 1, with 7 bases in between. CDR1 and CDR2 (germline): SGHRS, YFSETQ. The CDR3 consists of 13 residues. The CDR3 loop is CASSPDGTDTQYF. Here the CDR3 DNA reads TGCGCCAGCAGCCCGGATGGCACAGATACGCAGTATTTT.

The table lists this clonotype with a few counts. The genes are TRBV20-1 and TRBJ2-3, with a tentative D call TRBD2 (7 bases). Germline CDR1 DFQATT, CDR2 SNEGSKA (reference sequence). This CDR3 is built from 15 residues. V lost 3 bases and J lost 4, with 17 bases in between. As DNA, the CDR3 is TGCAGTGCTAGTCGGTTGGGGGGGCTTTCAGATACGCAGTATTTT. Its protein is CSASRLGGLSDTQYF.